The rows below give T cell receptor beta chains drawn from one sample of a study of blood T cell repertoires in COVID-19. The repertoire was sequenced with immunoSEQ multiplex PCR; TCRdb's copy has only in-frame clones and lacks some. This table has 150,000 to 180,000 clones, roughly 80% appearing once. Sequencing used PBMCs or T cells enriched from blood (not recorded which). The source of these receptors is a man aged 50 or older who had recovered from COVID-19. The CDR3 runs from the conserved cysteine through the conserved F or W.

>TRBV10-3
CAISVTSGGEYEQYF
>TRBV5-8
CASRDIDRVTSYEQYF
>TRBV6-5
CASSYRTGTTYNEQFF
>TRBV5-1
CASSPGQGGDTQYF
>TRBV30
CAWSVQPTSGGELEQYF
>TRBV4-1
CASSQLPYSGEGDTQYF
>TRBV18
CASSLIKTGTEQFF
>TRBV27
CASSPEVTGELFF
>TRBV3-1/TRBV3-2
CASSQDARVAGNYGYTF
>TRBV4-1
CASSRGQGAYQPQHF
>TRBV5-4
CASSLVGTRGRGEQFF
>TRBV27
CASSSAGMNTEAFF
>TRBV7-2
CASSSQRGTQQYF
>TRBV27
CASSTSGSVINYGYTF
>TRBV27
CASRRGGTGLYGYTF
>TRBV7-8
CASSARPGGHYNEQFF
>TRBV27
CASSRSYEQYF
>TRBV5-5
CASSHDRNQPQHF
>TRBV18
CASSPGLQETQYF
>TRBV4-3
CASSQASGGGRELFF
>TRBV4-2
CASSQDRGRVYEQYF
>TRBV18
CASSPTQGAGTEAFF
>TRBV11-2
CASSLARTEQFF
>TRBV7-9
CASRDKENEKLFF
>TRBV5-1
CASSTGTGLGYGYTF
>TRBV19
CASSIARGKGYTF
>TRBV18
CASSPKADSDGYTF
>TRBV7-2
CASSLDLFPNTEAFF
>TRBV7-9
CASSLGHITNTGELFF
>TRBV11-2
CASSLQTGTWDVYEQYF
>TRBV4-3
CASSYMGGLGTGELFF